The rows below give T cell receptor beta chains drawn from one sample of a study of cytomegalovirus exposure and HLA in healthy donors. The protocol was immunoSEQ multiplex PCR, while the TCRdb copy is restricted to in-frame clones and leaves out a portion. The sample lists about 150,000 clones; 80% were seen once. Sequencing was performed on PBMCs. Receptors were obtained from a man under 40 in good health and CMV-seropositive. The CDR3 runs from the conserved cysteine through the conserved F or W. A D gene is named only where the DNA matches it firmly. Clone sizes are given selectively: once, few, many, or a class where the clone is expanded.

j_call: TRBJ2-7; d_call: TRBD2; clone_size: -; v_call: TRBV19; cdr3_nt: TGTGCCAGTAGTATAGCGACTAGCGGGAGCGGCGAGCAGTACTTC; cdr3_aa: CASSIATSGSGEQYF
j_call: TRBJ1-2; d_call: TRBD1; clone_size: -; v_call: TRBV6-5; cdr3_nt: TGTGCCAGCAGTTCGATGGGACAGGGGGCGCGTGGCTACACCTTC; cdr3_aa: CASSSMGQGARGYTF
j_call: TRBJ1-2; d_call: -; clone_size: -; v_call: TRBV10-3; cdr3_nt: TGTGCCATCAGTGAAGGTTCGACAAACGTCTATGGCTACACCTTC; cdr3_aa: CAISEGSTNVYGYTF
j_call: TRBJ2-2; d_call: -; clone_size: few; v_call: TRBV7-3; cdr3_nt: TGTGCCAGCAGCTCGCCGGGAGCCGGGGAGCTGTTTTTT; cdr3_aa: CASSSPGAGELFF
j_call: TRBJ1-1; d_call: -; clone_size: -; v_call: TRBV5-6; cdr3_nt: TGTGCCAGCAGCTTGCAGGAACCCCCTAACGCTGAAGCTTTCTTT; cdr3_aa: CASSLQEPPNAEAFF
j_call: TRBJ1-2; d_call: -; clone_size: -; v_call: TRBV28; cdr3_nt: TGTGCCAGCAGTTTTAACAGCTTTAATGGCTACACCTTC; cdr3_aa: CASSFNSFNGYTF
j_call: TRBJ2-5; d_call: -; clone_size: -; v_call: TRBV18; cdr3_nt: TGTGCCAGCTCACCGAGGGGGGAGACCCAGTACTTC; cdr3_aa: CASSPRGETQYF
j_call: TRBJ2-7; d_call: -; clone_size: -; v_call: TRBV27; cdr3_nt: TGTGCCAGCAGTCCGACCGGGACGGGGGACTACGAGCAGTACTTC; cdr3_aa: CASSPTGTGDYEQYF
j_call: TRBJ2-2; d_call: TRBD2; clone_size: -; v_call: TRBV7-9; cdr3_nt: TGTGCCAGCAGCTTACTAACGGGAGGGCTCACCGGGGAGCTGTTTTTT; cdr3_aa: CASSLLTGGLTGELFF
j_call: TRBJ2-7; d_call: TRBD2; clone_size: -; v_call: TRBV28; cdr3_nt: TGTGCCAGCGGGAGAGCGGGAGAAACCGCCCACCTCTCGGGAGAGCAGTACTTC; cdr3_aa: CASGRAGETAHLSGEQYF
j_call: TRBJ2-1; d_call: TRBD2; clone_size: -; v_call: TRBV4-1; cdr3_nt: TGCGCCAGCAGCCTGACTAGCGGGACATACAATGAACAGTTCTTC; cdr3_aa: CASSLTSGTYNEQFF
j_call: TRBJ2-2; d_call: TRBD2; clone_size: -; v_call: TRBV7-6; cdr3_nt: TGTGCCAGCGGGGCTAGCGGCCTCTCGGCCGGGGAGCTGTTTTTT; cdr3_aa: CASGASGLSAGELFF
j_call: TRBJ2-1; d_call: TRBD1; clone_size: -; v_call: TRBV25-1; cdr3_nt: TGTGCCAGCAGTGATCGTGACAGGACAGGGTCCTACAATGAGCAGTTCTTC; cdr3_aa: CASSDRDRTGSYNEQFF
j_call: TRBJ2-7; d_call: TRBD2; clone_size: -; v_call: TRBV11-1; cdr3_nt: TGTGCCAGCAGCTCGACTAGCGGGAGGGCCTCCTACGAGCAGTACTTC; cdr3_aa: CASSSTSGRASYEQYF
j_call: TRBJ2-1; d_call: TRBD2; clone_size: -; v_call: TRBV11-3; cdr3_nt: TGTGCCAGCAGCTTAGGAAGACTAGCGGGAGGCAATGAGCAGTTCTTC; cdr3_aa: CASSLGRLAGGNEQFF
j_call: TRBJ1-5; d_call: -; clone_size: -; v_call: TRBV30; cdr3_nt: TGTGCCTGGAGAGCCAAGGGGGATCAGCCCCAGCATTTT; cdr3_aa: CAWRAKGDQPQHF
j_call: TRBJ2-7; d_call: TRBD2; clone_size: -; v_call: TRBV15; cdr3_nt: TGTGCCACCAGCAGGGGTCCGGGAGCGGGAGGAAGCTCCTACGAGCAGTACTTC; cdr3_aa: CATSRGPGAGGSSYEQYF
j_call: TRBJ2-6; d_call: TRBD2; clone_size: -; v_call: TRBV27; cdr3_nt: TGTGCCAGCAGTTTATTTAGACGGGAGGCTCCCGGGGCCAACGTCCTGACTTTC; cdr3_aa: CASSLFRREAPGANVLTF
j_call: TRBJ1-1; d_call: -; clone_size: -; v_call: TRBV30; cdr3_nt: TGTGCCTGGGGGAGGGCAGGGAACACTGAAGCTTTCTTT; cdr3_aa: CAWGRAGNTEAFF
j_call: TRBJ2-3; d_call: TRBD2; clone_size: -; v_call: TRBV27; cdr3_nt: TGTGCCAGCAGTTCACCCTCAAAGGGACTAGCGAGGGCCCCCGATACGCAGTATTTT; cdr3_aa: CASSSPSKGLARAPDTQYF
j_call: TRBJ2-2; d_call: TRBD2; clone_size: -; v_call: TRBV6-6; cdr3_nt: TGTGCCAGCAGTTACGGCGGGAGGCGCGGGGAGCTGTTTTTT; cdr3_aa: CASSYGGRRGELFF
j_call: TRBJ2-7; d_call: TRBD2; clone_size: -; v_call: TRBV28; cdr3_nt: TGTGCCAGCAGAGGGGAAGGAGCGGGAGGACTCTACGAGCAGTACTTC; cdr3_aa: CASRGEGAGGLYEQYF
j_call: TRBJ2-2; d_call: TRBD2; clone_size: -; v_call: TRBV19; cdr3_nt: TGTGCCAGTAGTACTCCGGGAGGGCTGGCCGGGGAGCTGTTTTTT; cdr3_aa: CASSTPGGLAGELFF
j_call: TRBJ1-4; d_call: TRBD1; clone_size: -; v_call: TRBV7-2; cdr3_nt: TGTGCCAGCAGCTTAGAAGTGGCAGGGGGTCCGGAAAAACTGTTTTTT; cdr3_aa: CASSLEVAGGPEKLFF
j_call: TRBJ2-2; d_call: TRBD2; clone_size: -; v_call: TRBV27; cdr3_nt: TGTGCCAGCAGTCCCGGCCCGATAGCGGGACCAATCTCGAACACCGGGGAGCTGTTTTTT; cdr3_aa: CASSPGPIAGPISNTGELFF
j_call: TRBJ1-6; d_call: TRBD1; clone_size: -; v_call: TRBV30; cdr3_nt: TGTGCCCATAACCCAGGACAGGGTAATTCACCCCTCCACTTT; cdr3_aa: CAHNPGQGNSPLHF
j_call: TRBJ2-4; d_call: TRBD2; clone_size: once; v_call: TRBV9; cdr3_nt: TGTGCCAGCACCGTTAGGACTAGCGGGAGTTTCAAAGCCAAAAACATTCAGTACTTC; cdr3_aa: CASTVRTSGSFKAKNIQYF
j_call: TRBJ2-7; d_call: -; clone_size: -; v_call: TRBV9; cdr3_nt: TGTGCCAGCAGCGTAGGACAGAGGAACTACGAGCAGTACTTC; cdr3_aa: CASSVGQRNYEQYF
j_call: TRBJ1-1; d_call: -; clone_size: -; v_call: TRBV5-1; cdr3_nt: TGCGCCAGCAGCTTGGAGGCAGGGGCGAACACTGAAGCTTTCTTT; cdr3_aa: CASSLEAGANTEAFF
j_call: TRBJ2-3; d_call: -; clone_size: -; v_call: TRBV5-6; cdr3_nt: TGTGCCAGCAGCTTGGACCGGGAGCTAGGAGATACGCAGTATTTT; cdr3_aa: CASSLDRELGDTQYF
j_call: TRBJ1-2; d_call: -; clone_size: -; v_call: TRBV28; cdr3_nt: TGTGCCAGCAGTACAGGTCCAGGGGCCTATGGCTACACCTTC; cdr3_aa: CASSTGPGAYGYTF
j_call: TRBJ1-1; d_call: -; clone_size: -; v_call: TRBV6-6; cdr3_nt: TGTGCCAGCAGGCGAGGCTTCGAGGCGAACACTGAAGCTTTCTTT; cdr3_aa: CASRRGFEANTEAFF
j_call: TRBJ1-2; d_call: -; clone_size: -; v_call: TRBV28; cdr3_nt: TGTGCCAGCGAAGGTGAGGGTGGCAGTGGCTACACCTTC; cdr3_aa: CASEGEGGSGYTF
j_call: TRBJ1-6; d_call: -; clone_size: -; v_call: TRBV28; cdr3_nt: TGTGCCAGCAGTCCTGCCGCAGGGGACAATTCACCCCTCCACTTT; cdr3_aa: CASSPAAGDNSPLHF
j_call: TRBJ1-1; d_call: TRBD1; clone_size: once; v_call: TRBV19; cdr3_nt: TGTGCCAGTAGAAAGACAGGGACGGGCACTGAAGCTTTCTTT; cdr3_aa: CASRKTGTGTEAFF
j_call: TRBJ2-1; d_call: -; clone_size: -; v_call: TRBV20-1; cdr3_nt: TGCAGTGCTAGAGATCGGCGGGAGCAGTTCTTC; cdr3_aa: CSARDRREQFF